Below, one T cell receptor beta chain is given with its context. Germline CDR1 SGDLS, CDR2 YYNGEE. V was pared by 2 bases and J by 8 bases, with 11 bases between. This CDR3 has 13 amino acids. The sample originates from a study of T cells in narcolepsy. The assay was immunoSEQ multiplex PCR, and TCRdb's table has in-frame clones only and misses some. The profile shows under 35,000 clones, roughly four fifths of them singletons. The sequence was obtained from a human donor in good health. The specimen was memory (CD45RA-) CD4+ T cells from blood. This chain links TRBV9 with TRBJ1-5, with D uncertain. Written as DNA, the CDR3 is TGTGCCAGCAGCGTTTCAGATTGGGAGCCCCAGCATTTT. Protein sequence: CASSVSDWEPQHF.